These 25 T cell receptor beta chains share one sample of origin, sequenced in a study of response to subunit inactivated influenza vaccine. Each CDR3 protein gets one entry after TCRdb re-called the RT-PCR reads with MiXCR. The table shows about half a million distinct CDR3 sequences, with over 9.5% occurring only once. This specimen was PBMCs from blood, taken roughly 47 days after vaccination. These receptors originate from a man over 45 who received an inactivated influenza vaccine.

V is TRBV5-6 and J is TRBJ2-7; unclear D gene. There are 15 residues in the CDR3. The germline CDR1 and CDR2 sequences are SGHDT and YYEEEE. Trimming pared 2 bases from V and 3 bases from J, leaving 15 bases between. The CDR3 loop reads CASSLSRRRGYEQYF. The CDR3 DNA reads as TGTGCCAGCAGCTTATCCCGGCGGCGAGGCTACGAGCAGTACTTC.

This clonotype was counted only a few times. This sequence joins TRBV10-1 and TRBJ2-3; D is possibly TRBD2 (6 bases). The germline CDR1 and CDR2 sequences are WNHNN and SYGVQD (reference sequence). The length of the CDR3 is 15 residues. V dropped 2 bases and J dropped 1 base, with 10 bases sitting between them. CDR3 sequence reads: CASSERLAGTDTQYF. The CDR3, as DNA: TGCGCCAGCAGTGAGAGGTTAGCGGGCACAGATACGCAGTATTTT.

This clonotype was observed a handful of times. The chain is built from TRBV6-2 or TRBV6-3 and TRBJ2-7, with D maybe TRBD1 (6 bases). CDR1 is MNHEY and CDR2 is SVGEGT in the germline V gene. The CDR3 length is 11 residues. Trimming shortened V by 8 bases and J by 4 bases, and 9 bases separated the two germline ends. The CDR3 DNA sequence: TGTGCCAGCGGACAGACGTACGAGCAGTACTTC. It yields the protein CASGQTYEQYF.

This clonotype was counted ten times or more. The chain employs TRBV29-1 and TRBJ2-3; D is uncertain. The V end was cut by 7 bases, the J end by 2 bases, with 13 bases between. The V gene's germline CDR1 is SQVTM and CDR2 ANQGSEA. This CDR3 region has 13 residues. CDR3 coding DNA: TGCAGCGCGGGTGGGATAAACACAGATACGCAGTATTTT. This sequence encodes CSAGGINTDTQYF.

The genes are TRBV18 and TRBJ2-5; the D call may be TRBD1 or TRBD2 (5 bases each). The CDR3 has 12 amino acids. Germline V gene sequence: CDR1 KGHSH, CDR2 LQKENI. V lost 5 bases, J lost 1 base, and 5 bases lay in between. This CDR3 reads CASSGGQETQYF. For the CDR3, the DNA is TGTGCCAGCTCAGGGGGCCAAGAGACCCAGTACTTC.

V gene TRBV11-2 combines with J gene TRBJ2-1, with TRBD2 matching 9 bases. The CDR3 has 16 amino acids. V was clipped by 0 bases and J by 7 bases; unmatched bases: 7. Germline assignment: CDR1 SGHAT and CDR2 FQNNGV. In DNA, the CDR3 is TGTGCCAGCAGCTTAGAGGGGCTAGCGGGGCGAAATGAGCAGTTCTTC. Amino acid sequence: CASSLEGLAGRNEQFF.

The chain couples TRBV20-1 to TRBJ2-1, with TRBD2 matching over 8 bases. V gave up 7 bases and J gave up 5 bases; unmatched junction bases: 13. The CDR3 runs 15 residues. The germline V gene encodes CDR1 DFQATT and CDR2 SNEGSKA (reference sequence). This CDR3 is CSVPGSGNINNEQFF. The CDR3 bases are TGCAGTGTTCCGGGTAGCGGGAACATAAACAATGAGCAGTTCTTC.

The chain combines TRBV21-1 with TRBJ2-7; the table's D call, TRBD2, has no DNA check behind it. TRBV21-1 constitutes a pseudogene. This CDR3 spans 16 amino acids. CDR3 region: CASSKEAGRSSYEQYF. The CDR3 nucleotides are TGTGCCAGCAGCAAAGAGGCAGGGCGAAGCTCCTACGAGCAGTACTTC.

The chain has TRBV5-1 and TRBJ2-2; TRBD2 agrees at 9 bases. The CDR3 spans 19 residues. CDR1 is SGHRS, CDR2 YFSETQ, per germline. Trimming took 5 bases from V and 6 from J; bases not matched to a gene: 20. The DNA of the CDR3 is TGCGCCAGCAGTCCCAGGGCCCTAGCGGGGACTTTGCTATCCGGGGAGCTGTTTTTT. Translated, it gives CASSPRALAGTLLSGELFF.

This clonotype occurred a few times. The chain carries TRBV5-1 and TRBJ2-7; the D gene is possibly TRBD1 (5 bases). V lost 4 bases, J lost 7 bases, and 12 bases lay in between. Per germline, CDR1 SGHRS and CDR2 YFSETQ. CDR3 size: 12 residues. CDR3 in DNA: TGCGCCAGCAGCGGGATAACAGGAGAGCAGTACTTC. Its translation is CASSGITGEQYF.

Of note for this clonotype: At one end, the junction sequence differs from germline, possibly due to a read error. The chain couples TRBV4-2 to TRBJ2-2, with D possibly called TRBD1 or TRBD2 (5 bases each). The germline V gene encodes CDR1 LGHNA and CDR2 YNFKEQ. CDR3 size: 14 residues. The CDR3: CASSQGMTTGDLFF. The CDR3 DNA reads TGTGCCAGCAGCCAAGGAATGACTACCGGGGACCTGTTTTTT.

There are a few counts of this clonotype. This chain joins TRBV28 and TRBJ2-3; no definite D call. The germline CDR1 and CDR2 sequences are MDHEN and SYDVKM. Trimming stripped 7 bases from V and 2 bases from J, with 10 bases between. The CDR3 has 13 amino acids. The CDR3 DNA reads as TGTGCCAGCACCCCACACGACACAGATACGCAGTATTTT. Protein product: CASTPHDTDTQYF.

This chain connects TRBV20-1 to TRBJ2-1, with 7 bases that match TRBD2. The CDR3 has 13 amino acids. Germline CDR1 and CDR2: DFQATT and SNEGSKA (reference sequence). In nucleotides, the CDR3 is TGCTGTGTAGTTGGCGGGAGAGGCAATGAGCAGTTCTTC. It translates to CCVVGGRGNEQFF.

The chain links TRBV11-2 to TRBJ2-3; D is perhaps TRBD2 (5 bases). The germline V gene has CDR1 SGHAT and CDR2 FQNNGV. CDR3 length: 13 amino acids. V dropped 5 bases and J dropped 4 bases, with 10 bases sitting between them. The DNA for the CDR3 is TGTGCCAGCAGCGTGGGGAGCGCAGATACGCAGTATTTT. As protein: CASSVGSADTQYF.

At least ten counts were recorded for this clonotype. CDR3 sequence reads: CASSLSTGGQPQHF. The CDR3 coding sequence is TGTGCCAGCAGCTTAAGTACAGGCGGGCAGCCCCAGCATTTT. V and J are TRBV11-2 and TRBJ1-5; a weak D match, TRBD1 (5 bases). V shed 2 bases and J shed 7 bases, with 12 bases lying between them. The CDR3 sequence is 14 residues long. Germline values: CDR1 SGHAT, CDR2 FQNNGV. Looking up the rest from reference TRBV11-2 and TRBJ1-5 gives the full variable domain: EAGVAQSPRYKIIEKRQSVAFWCNPISGHATLYWYQQILGQGPKLLIQFQNNGVVDDSQLPKDRFSAERLKGVDSTLKIQPAKLEDSAVYLCASSLSTGGQPQHFGDGTRLSIL.

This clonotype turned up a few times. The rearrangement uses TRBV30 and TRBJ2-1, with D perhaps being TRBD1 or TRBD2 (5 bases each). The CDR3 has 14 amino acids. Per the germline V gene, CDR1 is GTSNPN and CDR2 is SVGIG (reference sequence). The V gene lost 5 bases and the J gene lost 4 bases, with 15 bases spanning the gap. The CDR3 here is CAWDHGTRYNEQFF. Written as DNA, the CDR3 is TGTGCCTGGGACCACGGGACGAGGTACAATGAGCAGTTCTTC.

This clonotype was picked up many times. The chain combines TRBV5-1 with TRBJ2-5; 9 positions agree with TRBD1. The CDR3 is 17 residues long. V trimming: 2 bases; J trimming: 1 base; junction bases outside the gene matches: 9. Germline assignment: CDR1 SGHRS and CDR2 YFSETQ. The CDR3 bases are TGCGCCAGCAGCTTACACTCCGTACAGGGGGCCCAAGAGACCCAGTACTTC. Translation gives CASSLHSVQGAQETQYF.

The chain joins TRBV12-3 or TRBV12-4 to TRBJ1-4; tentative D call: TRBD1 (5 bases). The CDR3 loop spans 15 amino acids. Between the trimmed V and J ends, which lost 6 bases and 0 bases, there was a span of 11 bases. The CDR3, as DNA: TGTGCCAGCAGATCCGGGACTGCAACTAATGAAAAACTGTTTTTT. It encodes CASRSGTATNEKLFF.

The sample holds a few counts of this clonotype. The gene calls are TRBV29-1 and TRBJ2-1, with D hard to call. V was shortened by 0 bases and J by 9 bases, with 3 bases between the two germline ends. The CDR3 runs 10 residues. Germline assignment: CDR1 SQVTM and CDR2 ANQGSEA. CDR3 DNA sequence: TGCAGCGTTGAAGAAGGTGAGCAGTTCTTC. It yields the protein CSVEEGEQFF.

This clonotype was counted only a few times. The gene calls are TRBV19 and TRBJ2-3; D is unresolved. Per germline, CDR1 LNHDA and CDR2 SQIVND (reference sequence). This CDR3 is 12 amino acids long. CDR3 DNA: TGTGTGTGGTATTCTAGCACAGATACGCAGTATTTT. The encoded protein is CVWYSSTDTQYF.

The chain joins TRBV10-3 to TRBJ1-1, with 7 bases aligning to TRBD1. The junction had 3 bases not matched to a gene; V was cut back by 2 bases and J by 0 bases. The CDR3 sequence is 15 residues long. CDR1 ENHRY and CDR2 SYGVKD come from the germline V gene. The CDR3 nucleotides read TGTGCCATCAGTGAGGTGGGGACAGTGAACACTGAAGCTTTCTTT. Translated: CAISEVGTVNTEAFF.

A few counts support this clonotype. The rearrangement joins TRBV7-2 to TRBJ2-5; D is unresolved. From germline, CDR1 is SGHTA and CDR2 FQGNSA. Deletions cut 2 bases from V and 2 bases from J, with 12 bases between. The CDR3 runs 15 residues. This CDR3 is CASSLTPGRQETQYF. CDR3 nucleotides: TGTGCCAGCAGCTTAACCCCGGGCAGACAAGAGACCCAGTACTTC.

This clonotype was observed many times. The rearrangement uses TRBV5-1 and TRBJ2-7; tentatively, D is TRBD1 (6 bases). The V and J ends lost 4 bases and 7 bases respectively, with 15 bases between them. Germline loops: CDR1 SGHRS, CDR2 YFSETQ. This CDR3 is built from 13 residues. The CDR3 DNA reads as TGCGCCAGCAGCAAATTACAGGGTCGAGAGCAGTACTTC. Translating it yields CASSKLQGREQYF.

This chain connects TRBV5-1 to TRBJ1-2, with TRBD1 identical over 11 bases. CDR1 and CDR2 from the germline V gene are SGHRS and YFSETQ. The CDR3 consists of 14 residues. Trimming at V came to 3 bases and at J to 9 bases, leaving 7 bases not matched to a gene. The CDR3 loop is CASSSTGTGGSYTF. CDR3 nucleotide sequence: TGCGCCAGCAGCTCAACCGGGACAGGGGGGAGCTACACCTTC.

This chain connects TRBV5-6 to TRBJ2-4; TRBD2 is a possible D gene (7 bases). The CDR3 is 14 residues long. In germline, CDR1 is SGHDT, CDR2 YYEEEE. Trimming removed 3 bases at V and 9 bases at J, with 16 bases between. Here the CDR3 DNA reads TGTGCCAGCAGCTCCACGACAGGCGGGGGCATTCAGTACTTC. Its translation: CASSSTTGGGIQYF.